Below are 8 T cell receptor beta chains sequenced from a single sample in a study of CD8+ T cells in alopecia areata. Extracted RNA was reverse transcribed into cDNA, the sequencing template. Assay: immunoSEQ multiplex PCR; the TCRdb copy retains only in-frame clones and omits some. The sample lists more than 90,000 clones; 55% to 70% were seen once. Material for sequencing was CD4+ T cells sorted from blood. Receptors originate from a human donor in good health.

This rearrangement joins TRBV2 to TRBJ1-2, with D maybe TRBD1 (5 bases). This CDR3 spans 13 amino acids. V lost 7 bases and J 9 bases, leaving 18 bases between the germline ends. Germline lookup yields CDR1 SNHLY and CDR2 FYNNEI. CDR3: CASTEEGLGRYTF. Here the CDR3 DNA reads TGTGCCAGCACCGAGGAGGGACTCGGTCGCTACACCTTC.

V gene TRBV7-2 combines with J gene TRBJ2-1; 9 positions match TRBD1. J gave up 5 bases and V 5 bases, and 13 bases lay outside the gene matches. In germline, CDR1 is SGHTA, CDR2 FQGNSA. The CDR3 runs 17 residues. The CDR3 protein is CASSLRTQTGGNNEQFF. The CDR3, as DNA: TGTGCCAGCAGCCTACGGACACAGACAGGGGGAAACAATGAGCAGTTCTTC.

The V call is TRBV23-1, the J call TRBJ1-2; D is possibly TRBD1 (5 bases). TRBV23-1 has ORF status, its function being uncertain. The CDR3 is made up of 13 amino acids. V was cut by 6 bases and J by 3 bases, with 11 bases left in between. The CDR3 sequence is CASSGGGDYGYTF. The CDR3 DNA reads TGCGCCAGCAGCGGGGGGGGTGACTATGGCTACACCTTC.

The rearrangement links TRBV5-1 to TRBJ1-1, with a tentative D call TRBD1 (6 bases). Deletions cut 4 bases from V and 4 bases from J, with 11 bases between. CDR3 length: 13 residues. CDR1 is SGHRS, CDR2 YFSETQ, per germline. This CDR3 reads CASSRDMSTEAFF. CDR3 DNA sequence: TGCGCCAGCAGCCGGGACATGAGCACTGAAGCTTTCTTT.

This clone was detected only once. This rearrangement joins TRBV6-5 to TRBJ1-2; no reliable D call. Trimming shortened V by 8 bases and J by 2 bases, and 18 bases separated the two germline ends. CDR1 and CDR2 (germline): MNHEY, SVGAGI. The CDR3 has 15 residues. The CDR3, as DNA: TGTGCCAGCGCTCTAACGGTTGGCAGGAACTATGGCTACACCTTC. Translation: CASALTVGRNYGYTF.

The V gene is TRBV6-1, the J gene TRBJ2-5; 7 bases are shared with TRBD1. The CDR3 spans 15 residues. The germline gives CDR1 MNHNS, CDR2 SASEGT. V lost 7 bases to trimming and J lost 4 bases; unmatched junction nucleotides: 12. CDR3 in amino acids: CASTQGEAFRETQYF. The CDR3 DNA is TGTGCCAGCACCCAGGGGGAAGCATTTCGAGAGACCCAGTACTTC.

This chain joins TRBV29-1 and TRBJ2-7; D is perhaps TRBD1 (5 bases). V dropped 6 bases and J dropped 2 bases, with 17 bases sitting between them. Germline CDR1 and CDR2: SQVTM and ANQGSEA. CDR3 size: 14 residues. CDR3 nucleotide sequence: TGCAGCGTCATCGCCAGGGAAGTCACCTACGAGCAGTACTTC. Residues: CSVIAREVTYEQYF.

The rearrangement links TRBV29-1 to TRBJ1-2; 10 bases are shared with TRBD1. The CDR3 length is 12 residues. The V segment lost 6 bases and the J segment 3 bases; nucleotides outside the gene matches: 1. Germline V gene sequence: CDR1 SQVTM, CDR2 ANQGSEA. This CDR3 reads CSVGQGDYGYTF. The CDR3 DNA is TGCAGCGTCGGACAGGGGGACTATGGCTACACCTTC.